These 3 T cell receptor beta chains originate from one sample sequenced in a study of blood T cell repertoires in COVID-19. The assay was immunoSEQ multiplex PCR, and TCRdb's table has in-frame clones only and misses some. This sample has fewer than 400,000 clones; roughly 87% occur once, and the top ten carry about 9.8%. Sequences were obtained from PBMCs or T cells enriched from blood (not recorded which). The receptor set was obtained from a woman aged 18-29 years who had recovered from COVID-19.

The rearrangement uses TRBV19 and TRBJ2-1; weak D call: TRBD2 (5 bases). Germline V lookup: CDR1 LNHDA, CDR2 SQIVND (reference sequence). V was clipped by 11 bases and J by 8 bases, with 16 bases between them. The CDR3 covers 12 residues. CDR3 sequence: CACGWSGDEQFF. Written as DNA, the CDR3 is TGTGCCTGTGGGTGGAGCGGCGATGAGCAGTTCTTC.

The CDR3 sequence: CASSLGPRYGYTF. The CDR3 DNA reads as TGTGCCAGCAGCTTAGGTCCGCGCTATGGCTACACCTTC. V is TRBV7-3 and J is TRBJ1-2, with D uncertain. The V gene's germline CDR1 is SGHTA and CDR2 FQGTGA. V was trimmed by 2 bases and J by 4 bases, leaving 8 bases between them. There are 13 residues in the CDR3.

The CDR3 DNA follows: TGTGCCAGCAGCCTCCTTGAGGCGGGGGGTCAGCCCCAGCATTTT. Translating gives CASSLLEAGGQPQHF. The genes are TRBV6-2 or TRBV6-3 and TRBJ1-5; perhaps TRBD1 as D (5 bases). Germline V gene lookup returns CDR1 MNHEY and CDR2 SVGEGT. Trimming took 6 bases from V and 6 from J, leaving 18 bases between them. CDR3 length: 15 residues.